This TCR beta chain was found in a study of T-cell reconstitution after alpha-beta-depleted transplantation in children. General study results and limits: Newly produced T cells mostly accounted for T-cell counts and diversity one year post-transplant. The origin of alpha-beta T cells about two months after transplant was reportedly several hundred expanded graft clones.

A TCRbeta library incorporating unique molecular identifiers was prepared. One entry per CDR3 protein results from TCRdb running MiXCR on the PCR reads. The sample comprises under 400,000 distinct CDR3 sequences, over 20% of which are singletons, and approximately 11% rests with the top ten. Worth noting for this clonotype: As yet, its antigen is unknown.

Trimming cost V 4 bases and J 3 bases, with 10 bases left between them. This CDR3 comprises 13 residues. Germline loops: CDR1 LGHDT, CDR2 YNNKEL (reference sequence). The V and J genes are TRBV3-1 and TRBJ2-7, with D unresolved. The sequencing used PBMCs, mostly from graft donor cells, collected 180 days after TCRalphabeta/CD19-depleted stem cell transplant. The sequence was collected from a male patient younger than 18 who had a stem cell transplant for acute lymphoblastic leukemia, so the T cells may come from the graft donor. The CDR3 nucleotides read TGTGCCAGCAGCCCCCGGACCCGCTACGAGCAGTACTTC. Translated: CASSPRTRYEQYF.